The following is a TCR beta chain sequence with its context. The antigen remains undetermined. The sample comes from a study of shared clonotypes between healthy human individuals. Splitting the CD4+ cells yielded a CD45RA+ naive subset and a CD45RA-negative memory subset. Execution of the assay was at deep level. In replicate PCRs of sorted subsets, approximately 210 ng DNA, approximately 30,000 T cell genomes, was used. Some clones are missing from TCRdb's copy, which holds only in-frame ones; the method was immunoSEQ multiplex PCR. The sample includes approximately 320,000 clones, approximately 79% of them seen just once. The V gene's germline CDR1 is MGHDK and CDR2 SYGVNS. The J segment lost 3 bases and the V segment lost 9 bases, leaving 10 bases of the junction unmatched. The CDR3 is 16 residues long. General study results and limits: Sampling covered blood only; tissue repertoires likely differ.

The sequenced sample was memory CD4+ T cells sorted from blood. Subset of the sample: CD45RA-negative fraction. The chain has TRBV25-1 and TRBJ2-2; 10 nucleotides agree with TRBD2. The sequence was obtained from a man under 40 in good health. CDR3 DNA sequence: TGTGCCAGTGCGCGCCAGCGGGAGGGGCACACCGGGGAGCTGTTTTTT. This encodes CASARQREGHTGELFF.